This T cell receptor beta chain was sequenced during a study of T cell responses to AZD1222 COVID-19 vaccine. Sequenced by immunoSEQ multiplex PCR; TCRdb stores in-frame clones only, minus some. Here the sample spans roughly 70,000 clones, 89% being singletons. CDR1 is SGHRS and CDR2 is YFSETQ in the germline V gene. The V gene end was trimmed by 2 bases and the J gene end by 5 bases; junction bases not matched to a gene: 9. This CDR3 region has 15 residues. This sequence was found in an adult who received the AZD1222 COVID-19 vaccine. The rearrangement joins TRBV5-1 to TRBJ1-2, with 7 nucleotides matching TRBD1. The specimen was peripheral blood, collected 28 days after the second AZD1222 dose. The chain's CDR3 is CASSLMQGDIYGYTF. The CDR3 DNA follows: TGCGCCAGCAGCTTAATGCAGGGGGATATTTATGGCTACACCTTC.